The 19 T cell receptor beta chains presented below share a single source sample, sequenced in a study of vaccination and CD4 T cells after COVID-19. These receptors lack a known antigen. Sequencing of the DNA from cultured CD4+ T cells was carried out with the Oncomine TCR Beta short-read assay. One entry per CDR3 protein results from TCRdb running MiXCR on the PCR reads. The profile covers thousands of distinct CDR3 sequences, with around 50% appearing a single time and roughly 25% taken by the ten largest. Treatment meaning: approximately 9-day PBMC culture with coronavirus spike peptide pools or control peptides (ViraFEST assay). Specimen: CD4+ T cells from blood, cultured in vitro. The receptor source for this set is a human donor who had recovered from COVID-19.

This clonotype appeared a few times. The V gene is TRBV20-1, the J gene TRBJ1-1; D is possibly TRBD1 (5 bases). With 0 bases removed from V and 4 bases from J, the gap between germline ends came to 15 bases. This CDR3 is 15 amino acids long. Germline V gives CDR1 DFQATT, CDR2 SNEGSKA (reference sequence). The CDR3 sequence is CSARDRQGLITEAFF. The CDR3 nucleotides read TGCAGTGCTAGAGATCGGCAGGGACTGATCACTGAAGCTTTCTTT.

Only a few counts were recorded for this clonotype. The rearrangement joins TRBV10-3 to TRBJ1-1, with a weak D call TRBD1 (5 bases). V was trimmed by 0 bases and J by 4 bases, leaving 12 bases between them. This CDR3 region has 15 residues. Germline assignment: CDR1 ENHRY and CDR2 SYGVKD. This CDR3 is CAISESRQGLTEAFF. CDR3 coding DNA: TGTGCCATCAGTGAGTCTCGCCAGGGACTCACTGAAGCTTTCTTT.

The rearrangement joins TRBV5-1 to TRBJ2-1, with D possibly being TRBD2 (5 bases). Germline CDR1 is SGHRS and CDR2 is YFSETQ. The CDR3 runs 13 residues. V lost 0 bases and J lost 6, with 7 bases in between. The CDR3 region has the DNA TGCGCCAGCAGCTTGGGCGGGCGCAATGAGCAGTTCTTC. Amino acid sequence: CASSLGGRNEQFF.

The chain couples TRBV5-4 to TRBJ2-7; D possibly matches TRBD1 or TRBD2 (5 bases each). The CDR3 has 15 amino acids. Germline assignment: CDR1 SGHNT and CDR2 YYREEE (reference sequence). Between the trimmed V and J ends, which lost 0 bases and 5 bases, there was a span of 15 bases. The CDR3 sequence: CASSLVIPGRDEQYF. CDR3 DNA: TGTGCCAGCAGCTTGGTTATTCCAGGGCGGGACGAGCAGTACTTC. Full variable domain (rest looked up from reference TRBV5-4 and TRBJ2-7): ETGVTQSPTHLIKTRGQQVTLRCSSQSGHNTVSWYQQALGQGPQFIFQYYREEENGRGNFPPRFSGLQFPNYSSELNVNALELDDSALYLCASSLVIPGRDEQYFGPGTRLTVT.

The table lists this clonotype with a count of one. The chain links TRBV6-1 to TRBJ2-7, with TRBD1 matching 9 bases. Trimming cost V 7 bases and J 4 bases; bases outside gene matches: 11. This CDR3 is built from 15 residues. The V gene's germline CDR1 is MNHNS and CDR2 SASEGT. CDR3 residues: CASKFFETGGYEQYF. The CDR3 coding sequence is TGTGCCAGCAAGTTCTTCGAGACAGGGGGATACGAGCAGTACTTC.

The rearrangement uses TRBV5-4 and TRBJ2-6; TRBD2 matches at 10 bases. The V and J ends lost 5 bases and 4 bases, in that order; junction bases with no gene match: 3. Germline V gene data show CDR1 as SGHNT and CDR2 as YYREEE (reference sequence). CDR3 length: 15 residues. The CDR3 DNA sequence: TGTGCCAGCAGGAAACTAGCGGGGGGGGCCAACGTCCTGACTTTC. Translating it yields CASRKLAGGANVLTF.

The chain joins TRBV19 to TRBJ1-5, with 8 bases that match TRBD1. The germline V gene encodes CDR1 LNHDA and CDR2 SQIVND (reference sequence). Trimming removed 4 bases from V and 6 bases from J; junction bases left unmatched: 5. This CDR3 comprises 14 residues. The chain's CDR3 is CASSRQGQSQPQHF. The CDR3 DNA reads TGTGCCAGTAGTAGACAGGGGCAGAGTCAGCCCCAGCATTTT.

This clonotype was found a few times. The chain uses TRBV24-1 and TRBJ2-1; a possible D gene is TRBD1 (6 bases). Trimming pared 9 bases from V and 2 bases from J, leaving 13 bases between. The CDR3 runs 14 residues. Germline CDR1 reads KGHDR; CDR2 reads SFDVKD. This CDR3 reads CATVRQAPYNEQFF. The CDR3 nucleotides are TGTGCCACCGTGCGACAGGCACCCTACAATGAGCAGTTCTTC.

The table lists this clonotype with a few counts. The chain recombines TRBV7-9 with TRBJ2-7; D might be TRBD1 (5 bases). The CDR3 has 13 residues. Germline CDR1 is SEHNR and CDR2 is FQNEAQ (reference sequence). Trimming shortened V by 7 bases and J by 3 bases, and 13 bases separated the two germline ends. This CDR3 is CASTRRGSYEQYF. The CDR3 DNA is TGTGCCAGCACCAGAAGGGGCAGCTACGAGCAGTACTTC.

By share of the sample, this clonotype is large (0.1 to 1%). The rearrangement links TRBV2 to TRBJ2-5; 8 nucleotides align to TRBD2. Germline trimming cut 5 bases from V and 5 bases from J; bases unmatched to any gene: 7. The CDR3 totals 14 residues. CDR1 is SNHLY and CDR2 is FYNNEI in the germline V gene. Here the CDR3 reads CASSPPPSGETQYF. The CDR3 bases are TGTGCCAGCAGTCCACCCCCTAGCGGGGAGACCCAGTACTTC.

This clonotype was recorded a few times. V gene TRBV6-2 or TRBV6-3 combines with J gene TRBJ2-1; 8 nucleotides line up with TRBD1. Per the germline V gene, CDR1 is MNHEY and CDR2 is SVGEGT. V trimming: 7 bases; J trimming: 1 base; junction bases outside the gene matches: 21. This CDR3 is built from 20 residues. In nucleotides, the CDR3 is TGTGCCAGCAAGAACCCTCTCTTTGACAGGGGTCGCCGATCCTACAATGAGCAGTTCTTC. It codes for CASKNPLFDRGRRSYNEQFF.

About this clonotype itself: A junction boundary mismatches the germline segment, possibly from a read error. The rearrangement uses TRBV7-7 and TRBJ2-1; tentatively, D is TRBD1 (5 bases). This CDR3 is built from 15 residues. Germline V gene lookup returns CDR1 SSHAT and CDR2 FNYEAQ (reference sequence). This CDR3 is CASSLADAGIGEQFF. The CDR3 DNA follows: TGTGCTAGCAGCTTGGCGGACGCAGGGATCGGTGAGCAGTTCTTC.

The J gene is TRBJ1-2, the V gene TRBV25-1; TRBD1 matches 9 bases. The CDR3 consists of 14 residues. V shed 5 bases, J shed 5 bases, and the junction held 6 bases outside the gene matches. In germline, CDR1 is MGHDK, CDR2 SYGVNS. The CDR3 DNA is TGTGCCAGCAGTACAGGGGGCGGCTGGTATGGCTACACCTTC. Translating gives CASSTGGGWYGYTF.

The rearrangement links TRBV12-3 or TRBV12-4 to TRBJ2-3; D gene unclear. Trimming cost V 2 bases and J 3 bases, with 9 bases left between them. CDR3 length: 14 amino acids. In DNA, the CDR3 is TGTGCCAGCAGTTTAAGGTGGGGAACAGATACGCAGTATTTT. Translated: CASSLRWGTDTQYF.

V is TRBV4-3 and J is TRBJ2-5; 7 bases align to TRBD2. This CDR3 is built from 17 residues. V was clipped by 0 bases and J by 7 bases; unmatched bases: 14. The V gene's germline CDR1 is LGHNA and CDR2 YSLEER. DNA for the CDR3: TGCGCCAGCAGCCAAGATTTGTGGACTAGGGACGAAAGGACCCAGTACTTC. Amino acid sequence: CASSQDLWTRDERTQYF.

This rearrangement joins TRBV4-2 to TRBJ2-5, with 7 positions matching TRBD2. Germline CDR1 LGHNA, CDR2 YNFKEQ. The CDR3 spans 17 residues. The V gene end was trimmed by 5 bases and the J gene end by 1 base; junction bases not matched to a gene: 13. The CDR3: CASSGRAGEGLQETQYF. The CDR3 DNA is TGTGCCAGCAGCGGGAGGGCGGGAGAGGGGCTCCAAGAGACCCAGTACTTC.

The genes are TRBV2 and TRBJ2-3, with TRBD1 matching 9 bases. The junction had 15 bases not matched to a gene; V was cut back by 6 bases and J by 5 bases. CDR1 and CDR2 (germline): SNHLY, FYNNEI. This CDR3 region has 17 residues. Written as DNA, the CDR3 is TGTGCCAGCAGCTTGTCCCCGGGACAGGGTGAGAAAGATACGCAGTATTTT. It encodes CASSLSPGQGEKDTQYF.

The chain links TRBV6-1 to TRBJ1-6, with 7 bases fitting TRBD1. After removal of 5 bases from V and 9 bases from J, the junction contained 10 bases not matched to a gene. Germline loops: CDR1 MNHNS, CDR2 SASEGT. This CDR3 comprises 15 residues. The CDR3 loop is CASSTLDRVISPLHF. CDR3 coding DNA: TGTGCCAGCAGTACCTTAGACAGGGTCATTTCACCCCTCCACTTT.

This chain uses TRBV6-1 with TRBJ1-4; maybe TRBD1 (5 bases). Trimming shortened V by 7 bases and J by 6 bases, and 18 bases separated the two germline ends. CDR3 size: 15 residues. The germline V gene encodes CDR1 MNHNS and CDR2 SASEGT. The CDR3 spells CASIPGRDGYEKLFF. The CDR3 nucleotides are TGTGCCAGCATTCCGGGACGGGACGGGTATGAAAAACTGTTTTTT.